This T cell receptor (beta chain) was captured in a study of blood T cell repertoires in COVID-19. In the study overall: Whether acute or convalescent, the COVID-19 samples came from the United States, Italy and Spain. Sample material is recorded as cDNA or gDNA derived from T cells, B-cell-depleted T cells, or PBMCs.

Per the original methods: Amplifying reference gene primers gave estimates of nucleated cell counts. Measured with immunoSEQ multiplex PCR; TCRdb has only the in-frame clones, and not every one. For V, J and clone size, that table is used; D and trimming come from the DNA. This table has 110,000 to 150,000 clones, 70% to 80% appearing once. This clonotype originated in a man aged 60-69 years with acute or convalescent COVID-19. Source material: peripheral blood.

CDR3 in amino acids: CASSLYLPGGSNPDTQYF. The CDR3 DNA reads as TGTGCCAGCAGCTTATATTTACCCGGCGGGAGTAACCCAGATACGCAGTATTTT. The genes are TRBV11-2 and TRBJ2-3; 7 bases are shared with TRBD2. The V gene end was trimmed by 2 bases and the J gene end by 4 bases; junction bases not matched to a gene: 15. The CDR3 consists of 18 residues. The germline gives CDR1 SGHAT, CDR2 FQNNGV.